Included here is one T cell receptor (beta chain) sequence, with context. Its antigen is as yet unknown. CDR1 MDHEN and CDR2 SYDVKM come from the germline V gene. The CDR3 has 15 residues. Germline trimming cut 3 bases from V and 5 bases from J; bases unmatched to any gene: 6. This entry belongs to a study of cytomegalovirus exposure and HLA in healthy donors. Overall study findings and caveats: Within an earlier analysis, most TCR beta V segments proved productive either about 87% or about 30% of the time.

Healthy people donating bone marrow made up the donors. Researchers ran the PCR with 60 Vbeta and 13 Jbeta primers. Assay used: immunoSEQ multiplex PCR; TCRdb lists only in-frame clones, some missing. In the table there are about 94,000 clones, approximately 78% of which are singletons. The chain links TRBV28 to TRBJ2-1, with TRBD2 matching over 8 bases. The source of this sequence is a woman between 55 and 75 years old in good health and CMV-seronegative. Sample: PBMCs. CDR3 sequence: CASSFRAGVDNEQFF. CDR3 DNA: TGTGCCAGCAGTTTTCGAGCGGGAGTAGACAATGAGCAGTTCTTC.